This TCR beta chain was captured in a study of blood T cells in healthy people across ages. Study outcomes and limitations: PBMC samples, being unsorted, prevented any conclusive comparison of naive and antigen-experienced cells. The unknown donor CMV status may have confounded expanded clonotype changes.

Turning to this clonotype: The antigen remains undetermined.

Next came a second PCR, run for about 7 to 12 cycles, which used a sample-barcoded 5' primer along with a J-beta primer mix. TCRdb called the 5' RACE reads again in MiXCR, with one record for every CDR3 protein. The sample contains some 1.7 million distinct CDR3 sequences, 28% of which appear only once. CDR3 size: 14 residues. The germline CDR1 and CDR2 sequences are SGHRS and YFSETQ. Trimming removed 6 bases from V and 3 bases from J, with 12 bases in between. This TCR came from a woman aged 25 to 39 in good health. The V call is TRBV5-1, the J call TRBJ1-4, with D perhaps TRBD1 (5 bases). The sample was blood. CDR3 sequence: CASNTGGANEKLFF. The DNA for the CDR3 is TGCGCCAGCAACACAGGAGGAGCTAATGAAAAACTGTTTTTT.